Presented here are 18 T cell receptor beta chains from one specimen sequenced in a study of Ad26.COV2.S vaccination and SARS-CoV-2 variants. Assay used: immunoSEQ multiplex PCR; TCRdb lists only in-frame clones, some missing. The table lists approximately 500,000 clones, roughly 85% of them singletons. Regarding treatment: some 20 received Ad26.COV2.S at low or high dose, single or two shots; several received placebo; per-sample allocation not given. Sampling occurred on day 63 after the first vaccine or placebo injection. The material was peripheral blood, obtained in a trial of Ad26.COV2.S vaccine versus placebo. These receptors were collected from a person aged 18 to 59 who received the Ad26.COV2.S COVID-19 vaccine or a placebo.

For the CDR3, the DNA is TGTGCCAGCAGCTCCAGGGGAACCGATGGCTACACCTTC. Residues: CASSSRGTDGYTF. V usage is TRBV5-6 and J usage is TRBJ1-2; possible D gene TRBD1, 6 bases. Trimming removed 3 bases at V and 6 bases at J, with 12 bases between. This CDR3 has 13 residues. Germline V lookup: CDR1 SGHDT, CDR2 YYEEEE. The whole variable domain, filled in from reference TRBV5-6 and TRBJ1-2, reads DAGVTQSPTHLIKTRGQQVTLRCSPKSGHDTVSWYQQALGQGPQFIFQYYEEEERQRGNFPDRFSGHQFPNYSSELNVNALLLGDSALYLCASSSRGTDGYTFGSGTRLTVV.

V gene TRBV9 combines with J gene TRBJ2-6; D uncertain. Germline values: CDR1 SGDLS, CDR2 YYNGEE. V gave up 3 bases and J gave up 0 bases, with 7 bases separating them. The CDR3 contains 15 residues. CDR3 DNA: TGTGCCAGCAGCGCCCGCAACTCTGGGGCCAACGTCCTGACTTTC. This sequence encodes CASSARNSGANVLTF.

The V and J genes are TRBV28 and TRBJ1-2; unclear D gene. The V and J ends lost 10 bases and 0 bases respectively, with 12 bases between them. CDR3 size: 13 residues. The V gene's germline CDR1 is MDHEN and CDR2 SYDVKM. The CDR3 coding sequence is TGTGCCACTACGACTCCCTCTAACTATGGCTACACCTTC. Amino acid sequence: CATTTPSNYGYTF.

CDR3: CASSDGRGPTYEQYF. CDR3 DNA sequence: TGTGCCAGCAGCGACGGAAGGGGCCCTACCTACGAGCAGTACTTC. The chain recombines TRBV5-4 with TRBJ2-7; a possible D gene is TRBD1 (5 bases). Germline CDR1 is SGHNT and CDR2 is YYREEE (reference sequence). The CDR3 consists of 15 residues. Trimming shortened V by 4 bases and J by 2 bases, and 16 bases separated the two germline ends.

This clone appeared once. CDR3 sequence (DNA): TGTGCCAGCAGGCGTTTGGGGGAGACCCAGTACTTC. The encoded protein is CASRRLGETQYF. The chain combines TRBV9 with TRBJ2-5, with unresolved D. Germline V gives CDR1 SGDLS, CDR2 YYNGEE. V shed 5 bases and J shed 5 bases, with 10 bases lying between them. CDR3 length: 12 amino acids. Full variable domain (missing parts from reference TRBV9 and TRBJ2-5): DSGVTQTPKHLITATGQRVTLRCSPRSGDLSVYWYQQSLDQGLQFLIQYYNGEERAKGNILERFSAQQFPDLHSELNLSSLELGDSALYFCASRRLGETQYFGPGTRLLVL.

The chain uses TRBV19 and TRBJ2-1; D uncertain. The germline V and J ends were trimmed by 1 base and 1 base, with 17 bases remaining between them. The germline CDR1 and CDR2 sequences are LNHDA and SQIVND (reference sequence). The CDR3 extends over 18 amino acids. The DNA for the CDR3 is TGTGCCAGTAGTATAGGTATAGGTGGGGTAGTATCCTACAATGAGCAGTTCTTC. Its translation is CASSIGIGGVVSYNEQFF.

This clone was found once. The chain is built from TRBV7-2 and TRBJ1-2; D ambiguous. The CDR3 covers 16 residues. The germline gives CDR1 SGHTA, CDR2 FQGNSA. The V end was cut by 1 base, the J end by 2 bases, with 14 bases between. Written as DNA, the CDR3 is TGTGCCAGCAGCTTAGTTGGTACGGCCGAGAACTATGGCTACACCTTC. It translates to CASSLVGTAENYGYTF.

The rearrangement uses TRBV9 and TRBJ2-3; TRBD2 agrees at 13 bases. The CDR3 contains 17 residues. The germline V gene encodes CDR1 SGDLS and CDR2 YYNGEE. V trimming: 0 bases; J trimming: 3 bases; junction bases outside the gene matches: 4. The CDR3 protein is CASSVGRLAGGTDTQYF. The CDR3 region has the DNA TGTGCCAGCAGCGTAGGGAGACTAGCGGGAGGTACAGATACGCAGTATTTT.

The rearrangement joins TRBV5-8 to TRBJ2-7; 14 positions match TRBD2. V trimming: 4 bases; J trimming: 0 bases; junction bases outside the gene matches: 6. This CDR3 spans 17 amino acids. The germline V gene encodes CDR1 SGHTS and CDR2 YDEGEE. The CDR3 DNA reads as TGTGCCAGCAGCATCTCCGGGACTAGCGGGGGCTCCTACGAGCAGTACTTC. As protein: CASSISGTSGGSYEQYF.

V gene TRBV10-3 combines with J gene TRBJ2-2; 8 bases line up with TRBD1. This CDR3 contains 15 residues. CDR1 and CDR2 (germline): ENHRY, SYGVKD. Trimming cost V 5 bases and J 3 bases; bases outside gene matches: 5. The CDR3 sequence is CAISLDRGDTGELFF. The DNA for the CDR3 is TGTGCCATCAGTCTCGACAGGGGAGACACCGGGGAGCTGTTTTTT.

The chain links TRBV7-2 to TRBJ1-1; maybe TRBD1 (5 bases). The CDR3 contains 15 residues. Between the trimmed V and J ends, which lost 0 bases and 4 bases, there was a span of 12 bases. Germline assignment: CDR1 SGHTA and CDR2 FQGNSA. The CDR3, as DNA: TGTGCCAGCAGCTTAGCCTCTAGCGGGGGCACTGAAGCTTTCTTT. It yields the protein CASSLASSGGTEAFF. The variable domain in full, completed from reference TRBV7-2 and TRBJ1-1, reads GAGVSQSPSNKVTEKGKDVELRCDPISGHTALYWYRQSLGQGLEFLIYFQGNSAPDKSGLPSDRFSAERTGGSVSTLTIQRTQQEDSAVYLCASSLASSGGTEAFFGQGTRLTVV.

The V gene is TRBV29-1, the J gene TRBJ1-2; 9 bases align to TRBD1. V lost 6 bases and J lost 8; bases outside the gene matches: 7. The length of the CDR3 is 12 residues. The germline V gene encodes CDR1 SQVTM and CDR2 ANQGSEA. The CDR3 sequence is CSVATGGDGYTF. The CDR3 DNA follows: TGCAGCGTCGCTACAGGGGGCGACGGCTACACCTTC.

The gene calls are TRBV25-1 and TRBJ2-3; TRBD2 agrees at 8 bases. The CDR3 spans 13 residues. Germline-derived CDR1 and CDR2 are MGHDK and SYGVNS. With 0 bases clipped from V and 14 bases from J, the junction kept 7 bases outside the gene matches. Written as DNA, the CDR3 is TGTGCCAGCAGTGAATATAGTAGCGGGGTTATGTATTTT. Translating it yields CASSEYSSGVMYF. The full variable domain, with the rest looked up from reference TRBV25-1 and TRBJ2-3, is EADIYQTPRYLVIGTGKKITLECSQTMGHDKMYWYQQDPGMELHLIHYSYGVNSTEKGDLSSESTVSRIRTEHFPLTLESARPSHTSQYLCASSEYSSGVMYFGPGTRLTVL.

This sequence joins TRBV6-2 or TRBV6-3 and TRBJ2-3; D may be TRBD2 (5 bases). Trimming stripped 2 bases from V and 5 bases from J, with 17 bases between. CDR3 size: 16 residues. The germline V gene has CDR1 MNHEY and CDR2 SVGEGT. The CDR3 spells CASSYGLTMPGDTQYF. The CDR3 nucleotides read TGTGCCAGCAGTTACGGTCTGACTATGCCGGGAGATACGCAGTATTTT.

Note on this clone: The same CDR3 arises from other DNA sequences in this sample as well. The gene calls are TRBV7-2 and TRBJ2-5, with 8 positions matching TRBD1. There are 16 residues in the CDR3. Germline trimming cut 2 bases from V and 5 bases from J; bases unmatched to any gene: 10. Germline-derived CDR1 and CDR2 are SGHTA and FQGNSA. The CDR3 nucleotides are TGTGCCAGCAGCTTATTAGGCAGGGGGCGAGGTGAGACCCAGTACTTC. It specifies CASSLLGRGRGETQYF.

A remark on this clone: At one of its ends the junction is not consistent with the germline gene, which may arise from a read error. The same CDR3 can be traced to other DNA sequences in this sample. The chain combines TRBV5-1 with TRBJ1-2; D is unclear. CDR1 and CDR2 (germline): SGHRS, YFSETQ. The CDR3 sequence is 13 residues long. The CDR3 loop reads CASSLGLDYGYTF. The CDR3 DNA reads as TGCGCCAGCAGCTTGGGATTGGACTATGGTTACACCTTC.

The rearrangement joins TRBV2 to TRBJ2-7, with 7 bases identical to TRBD1. Germline V lookup: CDR1 SNHLY, CDR2 FYNNEI. There are 11 residues in the CDR3. The trim removed 9 bases at V and 7 bases at J, leaving 6 bases unmatched. The CDR3 loop is CASDRAREQYF. The CDR3 DNA reads TGTGCCAGTGACAGGGCTCGGGAGCAGTACTTC.

The chain employs TRBV6-1 and TRBJ2-7, with 12 positions matching TRBD2. The CDR3 has 15 amino acids. Germline V lookup: CDR1 MNHNS, CDR2 SASEGT. V lost 2 bases and J lost 6; bases outside the gene matches: 5. Written as DNA, the CDR3 is TGTGCCAGCAGTGAAAGGGCTAGCGGGAGGGGCGAGCAGTACTTC. It is translated as CASSERASGRGEQYF.